The text below deals with one T cell receptor beta chain. Method: immunoSEQ multiplex PCR; TCRdb's copy keeps in-frame clones and lacks some. Of 110,000 or so clones listed, about 88% are singletons. The source of the sample is a study of blood T cell repertoires in COVID-19. The CDR3 spans 14 residues. The germline V gene encodes CDR1 MNHEY and CDR2 SVGAGI. V dropped 0 bases and J dropped 6; count of bases not matched to a gene: 4. The sequenced sample consisted of peripheral blood. This sequence originates from a woman aged 70 to 79 who had recovered from COVID-19. This sequence joins TRBV6-5 and TRBJ1-2; TRBD1 matches at 7 bases. CDR3 region: CASSYSAGTDGYTF. The CDR3 DNA reads TGTGCCAGCAGTTACTCCGCCGGGACAGATGGCTACACCTTC.